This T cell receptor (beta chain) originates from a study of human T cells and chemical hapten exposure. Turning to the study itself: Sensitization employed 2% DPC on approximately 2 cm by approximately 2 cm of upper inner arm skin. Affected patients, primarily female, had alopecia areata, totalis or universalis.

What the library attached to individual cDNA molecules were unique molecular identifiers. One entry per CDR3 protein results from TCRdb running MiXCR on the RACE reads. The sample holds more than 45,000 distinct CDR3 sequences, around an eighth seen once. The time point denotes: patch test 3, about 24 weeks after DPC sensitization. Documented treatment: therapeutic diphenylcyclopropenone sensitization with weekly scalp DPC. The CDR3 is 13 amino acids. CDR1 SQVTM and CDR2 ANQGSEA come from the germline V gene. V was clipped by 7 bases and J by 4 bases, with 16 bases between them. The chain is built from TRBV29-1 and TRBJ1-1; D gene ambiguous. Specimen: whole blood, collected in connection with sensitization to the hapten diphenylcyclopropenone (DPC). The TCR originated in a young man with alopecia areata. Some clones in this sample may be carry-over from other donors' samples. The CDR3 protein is CSALLAIGTEAFF. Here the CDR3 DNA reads TGCAGCGCCCTATTAGCCATAGGCACTGAAGCTTTCTTT.